These 2 T cell receptor beta chains share one sample of origin, sequenced in a study of blood T cells in healthy people across ages. The use of a sample-barcoded 5' primer and a J-beta primer mix characterized a second PCR of roughly 6 to 12 cycles. In TCRdb, the 5' RACE reads were re-called with MiXCR into one record per CDR3 protein. Counted here are some 1.4 million distinct CDR3 sequences, 40% to 50% occurring once; the ten biggest clones make up around 8%. The specimen sequenced was blood. These receptors were taken from a woman younger than 35 in good health.

Regarding this clonotype: A much larger clone lies a single base off, so this may be a read error. This rearrangement joins TRBV20-1 to TRBJ2-2; 9 bases align to TRBD1. The CDR3 has 13 residues. Germline assignment: CDR1 DFQATT and CDR2 SNEGSKA (reference sequence). J lost 4 bases, V lost 6 bases, and 3 bases had no gene match. The CDR3 region is CSAGDRVTGELFF. The CDR3 nucleotides are TGCAGTGCCGGGGACAGGGTCACCGGGGAGCTGTTTTTT.

This sequence joins TRBV28 and TRBJ2-1, with 7 bases fitting TRBD1. With 5 bases clipped from V and 3 bases from J, the junction kept 10 bases outside the gene matches. Germline CDR1 and CDR2: MDHEN and SYDVKM. CDR3 length equals 16 residues. CDR3 nucleotide sequence: TGTGCCAGCAGTGAGCCCCGGGACAGCTACTACAATGAGCAGTTCTTC. Amino acids: CASSEPRDSYYNEQFF.